These 6 T cell receptor beta chains came from one sample sequenced in a study of CD8+CD57+ T cells in acquired aplastic anemia. Researchers used genomic DNA as the template to profile TCR beta VDJ and CDR3. TCRdb analysed the reads with MiXCR anew, one entry per CDR3 protein. Found here are over 150,000 distinct CDR3 sequences, 60% to 80% of them singletons; the top ten hold around 45%. Sequencing was done on patients that had shown CD8+CD57+ cell expansion by flow cytometry. Material: sorted CD4+, CD8+, or CD8+CD57+ T cells (not recorded which) from PBMCs. These receptors were taken from a human donor with aplastic anemia.

This chain uses TRBV19 with TRBJ1-2; no definite D call. In germline, CDR1 is LNHDA, CDR2 SQIVND (reference sequence). With 1 base removed from V and 3 bases from J, the gap between germline ends came to 15 bases. The CDR3 consists of 16 residues. The CDR3 reads CASSIGTDTGDYGYTF. DNA for the CDR3: TGTGCCAGTAGTATAGGTACGGATACGGGAGACTATGGCTACACCTTC.

This sequence joins TRBV6-4 and TRBJ2-5; 8 bases are a match to TRBD1. V lost 5 bases to trimming and J lost 11 bases; unmatched junction nucleotides: 13. The CDR3 spans 14 residues. Germline loops: CDR1 MRHNA, CDR2 SNTAGT. The CDR3, as DNA: TGTGCCAGCAGTTTTTTAGAAGACAGGGGTGCGCAGTACTTC. Translating gives CASSFLEDRGAQYF.

The chain carries TRBV19 and TRBJ2-7, with 7 bases matching TRBD1. Looked up from germline, CDR1 is LNHDA and CDR2 is SQIVND (reference sequence). V shed 5 bases and J 7 bases; nucleotides not matched to a gene: 11. The CDR3 consists of 14 residues. The CDR3 reads CASSFYRGTDEQYF. The CDR3, as DNA: TGTGCCAGTAGTTTTTACAGGGGAACGGATGAGCAGTACTTC.

The rearrangement links TRBV15 to TRBJ1-2; D remains unclear. Germline V gene sequence: CDR1 LNHNV, CDR2 YYDKDF (reference sequence). Trimming left V 4 bases short and J 4 bases short, with 10 bases between. This CDR3 region has 13 residues. This CDR3 is CATSKGGSYGYTF. The CDR3 DNA is TGTGCCACCAGCAAGGGAGGGAGCTATGGCTACACCTTC.

The chain employs TRBV5-1 and TRBJ2-3, with 9 bases aligning to TRBD1. This CDR3 spans 14 amino acids. Trimming at V came to 2 bases and at J to 2 bases, leaving 0 bases not matched to a gene. Germline V gene lookup returns CDR1 SGHRS and CDR2 YFSETQ. The CDR3 sequence: CASSLQGATDTQYF. In nucleotides, the CDR3 is TGCGCCAGCAGCTTACAGGGGGCCACAGATACGCAGTATTTT.

This clonotype was counted only a few times. Mismatch with germline at one junction end may stem from a read error. The V gene is TRBV7-3, the J gene TRBJ2-1; a weak D match, TRBD2 (7 bases). The CDR3 covers 16 residues. Germline V gene sequence: CDR1 SGHTA, CDR2 FQGTGA. Here the CDR3 reads CTSSLGVGGAYNEQFF. The CDR3 bases are TGTACCAGCAGCTTAGGCGTTGGGGGGGCATACAATGAGCAGTTCTTC.